These T cell receptor beta chains were read from a single sample in a study of CD8+ T cells in alopecia areata. Profiled with immunoSEQ multiplex PCR; TCRdb holds only in-frame clones, not every one. The data contain 180,000 or so clones, around 64% of them singletons. Sample: CD8+ T cells sorted from blood, taken at week 0. The receptors shown here come from a human donor with alopecia areata. Each CDR3 is given with its conserved first and last residue. The order of the fields is V gene, J gene, D gene, CDR3 DNA, CDR3 protein. A D gene is named only where the DNA matches it firmly.

>TRBV29-1|TRBJ2-7|.
TGCAGCGTTGATGGAGGTGAGATCTACGAGCAGTACTTC
CSVDGGEIYEQYF
>TRBV7-3|TRBJ2-5|TRBD1
TGTGCCAGCAGCTTAACTGGGACAGGGGGAAGGGAGACCCAGTACTTC
CASSLTGTGGRETQYF
>TRBV5-6|TRBJ2-7|.
TGTGCCAGCAGCTTGGTCGGCAGTTCCTACGAGCAGTACTTC
CASSLVGSSYEQYF
>TRBV7-9|TRBJ2-7|.
TGTGCCAGCAGCCCCAGGATAGGCGAGCAGTACTTC
CASSPRIGEQYF
>TRBV4-1|TRBJ2-3|TRBD2
TGCGCCAGCAGCCAAGTGACTAGCGGCGCAGATACGCAGTATTTT
CASSQVTSGADTQYF
>TRBV30|TRBJ2-7|.
TGTGCCTGGAGTATCGGCAGTACCTACGAGCAGTACTTC
CAWSIGSTYEQYF
>TRBV4-1|TRBJ2-5|.
TGCGCCAGCAGCCCGTGGGTGCAAGAGACCCAGTACTTC
CASSPWVQETQYF
>TRBV9|TRBJ1-1|.
TGTGCCAGCAGCGCCCCCGGGGGGCAGACTGAAGCTTTCTTT
CASSAPGGQTEAFF
>TRBV13|TRBJ1-6|.
TGTGCCAGCAGCACAGGACAGCCCTATAATTCACCCCTCCACTTT
CASSTGQPYNSPLHF
>TRBV9|TRBJ2-1|TRBD2
TGTGCCAGCAGCGTAGTAACTAGCGGGTACAATGAGCAGTTCTTC
CASSVVTSGYNEQFF
>TRBV30|TRBJ1-1|.
TGTGCCTGGAGGAGGGGGGGCGAGGACACTGAAGCTTTCTTT
CAWRRGGEDTEAFF
>TRBV2|TRBJ2-7|.
TGTGCCAGCAGTGAATTGTCCGACTCCTACGAGCAGTACTTC
CASSELSDSYEQYF
>TRBV5-6|TRBJ2-7|.
TGTGCCAGCAACCCTCCTGCTGGAGAGGTTGGGGAGCAGTACTTC
CASNPPAGEVGEQYF